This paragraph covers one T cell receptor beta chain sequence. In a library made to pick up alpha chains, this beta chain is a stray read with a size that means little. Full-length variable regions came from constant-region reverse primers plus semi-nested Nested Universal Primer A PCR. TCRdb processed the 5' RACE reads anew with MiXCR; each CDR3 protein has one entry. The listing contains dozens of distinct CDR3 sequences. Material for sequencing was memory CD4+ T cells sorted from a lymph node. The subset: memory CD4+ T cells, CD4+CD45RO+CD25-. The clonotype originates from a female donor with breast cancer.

As DNA, the CDR3 is TGCAGTGCCACGACAGGGTACCCTAACTATGGCTACACCTTC. Translated: CSATTGYPNYGYTF. The chain uses TRBV20-1 and TRBJ1-2; 7 nucleotides match TRBD1. The CDR3 totals 14 residues. Losses at the gene ends were 6 bases for V and 0 bases for J; bases not matched to a gene: 7. Germline CDR1 reads DFQATT; CDR2 reads SNEGSKA (reference sequence).